Presented here are 22 T cell receptor beta chains from one specimen sequenced in a study of cytomegalovirus exposure and HLA in healthy donors. The PCR was carried out with 60 Vbeta primers and 13 Jbeta primers. Assay used: immunoSEQ multiplex PCR; TCRdb lists only in-frame clones, some missing. The table for this sample gives about 200,000 clones. Sequenced sample: PBMCs. Source of these receptors: a girl aged 2-10 years in good health and CMV-seropositive.

The chain has TRBV7-9 and TRBJ2-2; TRBD2 aligns across 9 bases. The CDR3 extends over 14 amino acids. Germline loops: CDR1 SEHNR, CDR2 FQNEAQ (reference sequence). The ends lost 6 bases at V and 5 bases at J; junction bases unmatched: 4. The CDR3 DNA sequence: TGTGCCAGCAGGTTTACTAGCGGGACCGGGGAGCTGTTTTTT. Its protein is CASRFTSGTGELFF.

The chain joins TRBV27 to TRBJ1-5; 7 nucleotides align to TRBD1. Germline V gene lookup returns CDR1 MNHEY and CDR2 SMNVEV (reference sequence). V trimming: 1 base; J trimming: 6 bases; junction bases outside the gene matches: 6. The CDR3 totals 15 residues. Here the CDR3 reads CASSLFWDRAQPQHF. The DNA for the CDR3 is TGTGCCAGCAGTTTATTTTGGGACAGAGCTCAGCCCCAGCATTTT.

This chain uses TRBV11-2 with TRBJ1-6, with TRBD1 matching 8 bases. Germline assignment: CDR1 SGHAT and CDR2 FQNNGV. V lost 0 bases to trimming and J lost 7 bases; unmatched junction nucleotides: 5. This CDR3 is 16 amino acids long. The CDR3 sequence is CASSLDATGANSPLHF. CDR3 DNA: TGTGCCAGCAGCTTAGACGCGACAGGGGCGAATTCACCCCTCCACTTT. Full variable domain (outside the CDR3, taken from reference TRBV11-2 and TRBJ1-6): EAGVAQSPRYKIIEKRQSVAFWCNPISGHATLYWYQQILGQGPKLLIQFQNNGVVDDSQLPKDRFSAERLKGVDSTLKIQPAKLEDSAVYLCASSLDATGANSPLHFGNGTRLTVT.

The V and J genes are TRBV10-3 and TRBJ1-1; TRBD1 matches 9 bases. The V and J ends lost 5 bases and 1 base, in that order; junction bases with no gene match: 2. The CDR3 runs 14 residues. Germline CDR1 and CDR2: ENHRY and SYGVKD. The CDR3: CAISPGQGNTEAFF. DNA for the CDR3: TGTGCCATCAGTCCGGGACAGGGGAACACTGAAGCTTTCTTT.

The chain uses TRBV19 and TRBJ1-1, with TRBD1 as a possible D gene (5 bases). The CDR3 is 11 residues long. V dropped 5 bases and J dropped 4 bases, with 5 bases sitting between them. CDR1 LNHDA and CDR2 SQIVND come from the germline V gene (reference sequence). The CDR3 region is CASSQGTEAFF. In nucleotides, the CDR3 is TGTGCCAGTAGTCAGGGCACTGAAGCTTTCTTT.

J is TRBJ2-3 and V is TRBV7-9; D ambiguous. V was shortened by 5 bases and J by 4 bases, with 7 bases between the two germline ends. The CDR3 is made up of 12 amino acids. Germline lookup yields CDR1 SEHNR and CDR2 FQNEAQ (reference sequence). The CDR3 coding sequence is TGTGCCAGCAGCCCATTGTCAGATACGCAGTATTTT. Encoded protein: CASSPLSDTQYF.

The chain combines TRBV29-1 with TRBJ2-7; TRBD2 is a possible D gene (6 bases). CDR1 is SQVTM, CDR2 ANQGSEA, per germline. The ends were cut back, 6 bases at V and 4 bases at J, with 22 bases in the middle. The CDR3 runs 15 residues. The CDR3 region has the DNA TGCAGCGTCCGTACCGGGACTCAAGTGTATTACGAGCAGTACTTC. It encodes CSVRTGTQVYYEQYF.

The chain combines TRBV13 with TRBJ2-4; TRBD1 agrees at 7 bases. Germline-derived CDR1 and CDR2 are PRHDT and FYEKMQ (reference sequence). This CDR3 region has 16 residues. Germline trimming cut 5 bases from V and 4 bases from J; bases unmatched to any gene: 11. The CDR3 region is CASSLNRGYGKNIQYF. The CDR3 nucleotides are TGTGCCAGCAGCCTGAACAGGGGTTACGGGAAAAACATTCAGTACTTC.

The chain joins TRBV5-1 to TRBJ2-2; maybe TRBD1 (6 bases). V dropped 5 bases and J dropped 2 bases, with 13 bases sitting between them. Per the germline V gene, CDR1 is SGHRS and CDR2 is YFSETQ. This CDR3 is 15 amino acids long. The DNA for the CDR3 is TGCGCCAGCAGAGAAAGGGGGACAAACACCGGGGAGCTGTTTTTT. Its protein product is CASRERGTNTGELFF.

Here the CDR3 DNA reads TGTGCCAGCAGTGAATTGCTTACTGAAGATACGCAGTATTTT. Encoded protein: CASSELLTEDTQYF. The chain has TRBV2 and TRBJ2-3; no definite D call. Germline V gene data show CDR1 as SNHLY and CDR2 as FYNNEI. The CDR3 consists of 14 residues. The germline V and J ends were trimmed by 2 bases and 5 bases, with 11 bases remaining between them.

The V call is TRBV19, the J call TRBJ2-1, with TRBD2 matching 8 bases. The germline CDR1 and CDR2 sequences are LNHDA and SQIVND (reference sequence). The trim removed 4 bases at V and 7 bases at J, leaving 12 bases unmatched. The CDR3 consists of 16 residues. DNA for the CDR3: TGTGCCAGTAGTAACGTAGCGGGAATCGGATTGAATGAGCAGTTCTTC. This encodes CASSNVAGIGLNEQFF.

The chain has TRBV2 and TRBJ2-7; D may be TRBD1 (5 bases). Trimming took off 7 bases at V and 7 bases at J, with 20 bases between the two ends. The CDR3 sequence is 14 residues long. Germline V gene lookup returns CDR1 SNHLY and CDR2 FYNNEI. CDR3 nucleotide sequence: TGTGCCAGCACCCAGACGTTTGGGGCGTGGGAGCAGTACTTC. This translates into CASTQTFGAWEQYF.

This chain joins TRBV9 and TRBJ1-1; TRBD1 might be the D (5 bases). The V and J ends lost 4 bases and 1 base respectively, with 14 bases between them. This CDR3 has 15 amino acids. In germline, CDR1 is SGDLS, CDR2 YYNGEE. In nucleotides, the CDR3 is TGTGCCAGCAGCCCCTGGGAGGGGCGGAACACTGAAGCTTTCTTT. Translation gives CASSPWEGRNTEAFF.

The chain combines TRBV19 with TRBJ2-1; TRBD2 agrees at 10 bases. V lost 6 bases, J lost 8 bases, and 7 bases stayed unmatched. This CDR3 is built from 14 residues. CDR1 is LNHDA, CDR2 SQIVND, per germline (reference sequence). The CDR3: CASRLAGVLDEQFF. The CDR3 DNA sequence: TGTGCCAGTAGGCTAGCGGGAGTGCTCGATGAGCAGTTCTTC.

Remarks on this clone: Other DNA sequences in this specimen translate into the identical CDR3. The chain is built from TRBV27 and TRBJ1-5; D is possibly TRBD1 (5 bases). The V gene's germline CDR1 is MNHEY and CDR2 SMNVEV (reference sequence). The ends were cut back, 3 bases at V and 0 bases at J, with 9 bases in the middle. CDR3 length equals 15 residues. In nucleotides, the CDR3 is TGTGCCAGCAGTTTGGGGGGATATAGCAATCAGCCCCAGCATTTT. Encoded protein: CASSLGGYSNQPQHF.

The J gene is TRBJ1-2, the V gene TRBV19, with 12 bases identical to TRBD1. Germline lookup yields CDR1 LNHDA and CDR2 SQIVND (reference sequence). The CDR3 consists of 15 residues. Trimming cost V 4 bases and J 4 bases; bases outside gene matches: 4. The CDR3 sequence is CASSTGTGGSYGYTF. The CDR3 nucleotides read TGTGCCAGTAGTACTGGGACAGGGGGCAGCTATGGCTACACCTTC. The full variable domain, rest sourced from reference TRBV19 and TRBJ1-2, is DGGITQSPKYLFRKEGQNVTLSCEQNLNHDAMYWYRQDPGQGLRLIYYSQIVNDFQKGDIAEGYSVSREKKESFPLTVTSAQKNPTAFYLCASSTGTGGSYGYTFGSGTRLTVV.

The rearrangement links TRBV7-7 to TRBJ2-7; 7 nucleotides line up with TRBD1. The ends lost 5 bases at V and 0 bases at J; junction bases unmatched: 4. Germline V gene lookup returns CDR1 SSHAT and CDR2 FNYEAQ (reference sequence). CDR3 length equals 14 residues. In DNA form, the CDR3 reads TGTGCCAGCAGCCCTAGGACAGGCTCCTACGAGCAGTACTTC. Translation gives CASSPRTGSYEQYF.

The rearrangement links TRBV28 to TRBJ1-5; tentatively, D is TRBD1 (6 bases). The length of the CDR3 is 13 residues. The V end was cut by 10 bases, the J end by 9 bases, with 19 bases between. The V gene's germline CDR1 is MDHEN and CDR2 SYDVKM. CDR3 DNA sequence: TGTGCCACCTTTGCAGGGGAGTATCGGCCCCAGCATTTT. Encoded protein: CATFAGEYRPQHF.

The genes are TRBV11-2 and TRBJ2-1; 9 bases align to TRBD2. Per the germline V gene, CDR1 is SGHAT and CDR2 is FQNNGV. V gave up 3 bases and J gave up 6 bases; unmatched junction bases: 3. The CDR3 spans 14 residues. DNA of the CDR3: TGTGCCAGCAGCTTGGCGGGAGGGCCCAATGAGCAGTTCTTC. Protein sequence: CASSLAGGPNEQFF.

The rearrangement uses TRBV19 and TRBJ2-3; D is possibly TRBD1 (6 bases). The CDR3 is 15 residues long. Trimming took off 5 bases at V and 0 bases at J, with 12 bases between the two ends. From germline, CDR1 is LNHDA and CDR2 SQIVND (reference sequence). CDR3: CASSPNRVSTDTQYF. The CDR3 nucleotides are TGTGCCAGTAGTCCCAACAGGGTCAGCACAGATACGCAGTATTTT.

The V call is TRBV28, the J call TRBJ1-5; D is ambiguous. V gave up 4 bases and J gave up 0 bases, with 13 bases separating them. Germline V gene sequence: CDR1 MDHEN, CDR2 SYDVKM. The CDR3 spans 16 residues. The CDR3 is CASSSARRNSNQPQHF. In DNA form, the CDR3 reads TGTGCCAGCAGTTCCGCCCGGAGGAATAGCAATCAGCCCCAGCATTTT.

V is TRBV27 and J is TRBJ1-3, with 10 nucleotides matching TRBD1. The CDR3 has 18 residues. The germline CDR1 and CDR2 sequences are MNHEY and SMNVEV (reference sequence). Germline trimming cut 5 bases from V and 0 bases from J; bases unmatched to any gene: 10. CDR3 amino acids: CASSPVTGGPFSGNTIYF. The CDR3 DNA sequence: TGTGCCAGCAGTCCGGTGACAGGGGGCCCTTTCTCTGGAAACACCATATATTTT.